Below are 15 T cell receptor beta chains sequenced from a single sample in a study of T cells in Graves' hyperthyroidism and ophthalmopathy. Template material for amplifying TCR beta CDR3 regions consisted of RNA transcripts. HTBI primers drove first-round RT-PCR of the TCR CDR3. TCRdb itself ran the multiplex PCR reads through MiXCR, one entry per CDR3 protein. The sample comprises 300,000 to 450,000 distinct CDR3 sequences, under 15% of which are singletons, and around a third rests with the top ten. The sample was blood. These receptors all come from a woman younger than 45 with Graves' hyperthyroidism.

This clonotype was seen only a few times. The gene calls are TRBV19 and TRBJ2-1; TRBD2 matches at 8 bases. The V gene end was trimmed by 5 bases and the J gene end by 8 bases; junction bases not matched to a gene: 11. CDR1 and CDR2 from the germline V gene are LNHDA and SQIVND (reference sequence). The CDR3 totals 15 residues. The CDR3 here is CASSLTGGDGDEQFF. CDR3 DNA: TGTGCCAGTAGTCTCACGGGAGGGGATGGGGATGAGCAGTTCTTC. The entire variable domain, with the rest obtained from reference TRBV19 and TRBJ2-1, is as follows: DGGITQSPKYLFRKEGQNVTLSCEQNLNHDAMYWYRQDPGQGLRLIYYSQIVNDFQKGDIAEGYSVSREKKESFPLTVTSAQKNPTAFYLCASSLTGGDGDEQFFGPGTRLTVL.

Ten or more counts support this clonotype. The chain links TRBV6-1 to TRBJ2-3; the D is unclear. Germline values: CDR1 MNHNS, CDR2 SASEGT. Trimming shortened V by 5 bases and J by 3 bases, and 9 bases separated the two germline ends. The CDR3 sequence is 13 residues long. Written as DNA, the CDR3 is TGTGCCAGCAGTATTGGACGTACAGATACGCAGTATTTT. Translating gives CASSIGRTDTQYF.

The chain is built from TRBV7-6 and TRBJ2-5; 7 bases are a match to TRBD2. The CDR3 has 17 residues. V dropped 4 bases and J dropped 1; count of bases not matched to a gene: 12. The germline V gene has CDR1 SGHVS and CDR2 FNYEAQ. The CDR3 DNA sequence: TGTGCCAGCAGCTCAGCCGCTTGGGCTAGCGGCCAAGAGACCCAGTACTTC. Its protein is CASSSAAWASGQETQYF.

This clonotype was seen at least ten times. The rearrangement joins TRBV28 to TRBJ2-7; D call uncertain. Germline assignment: CDR1 MDHEN and CDR2 SYDVKM. Trimming removed 2 bases from V and 0 bases from J, with 8 bases in between. The CDR3 runs 14 residues. The CDR3 is CASSLSGTSYEQYF. The CDR3 DNA sequence: TGTGCCAGCAGTTTAAGTGGCACCTCCTACGAGCAGTACTTC.

The genes are TRBV20-1 and TRBJ2-2; D gene unclear. Between the trimmed V and J ends, which lost 2 bases and 4 bases, there was a span of 11 bases. The CDR3 loop spans 14 amino acids. CDR1 and CDR2 (germline): DFQATT, SNEGSKA (reference sequence). The chain's CDR3 is CSARPASLTGELFF. CDR3 DNA: TGCAGTGCTAGACCCGCTAGTCTCACCGGGGAGCTGTTTTTT.

The chain links TRBV6-1 to TRBJ1-6, with a weak D call TRBD1 (5 bases). The CDR3 length is 16 residues. V dropped 3 bases and J dropped 8 bases, with 17 bases sitting between them. CDR1 is MNHNS, CDR2 SASEGT, per germline. The CDR3 sequence: CASSETLNVGDSPLHF. In DNA, the CDR3 is TGTGCCAGCAGTGAGACTTTAAACGTAGGGGATTCACCCCTCCACTTT.

This rearrangement joins TRBV24-1 to TRBJ1-2; D might be TRBD1 (6 bases). Germline V gives CDR1 KGHDR, CDR2 SFDVKD. Trimming shortened V by 3 bases and J by 2 bases, and 15 bases separated the two germline ends. CDR3 size: 16 residues. Written as DNA, the CDR3 is TGTGCCACCAGTGATGGACTGGACAGACACAACTATGGCTACACCTTC. This translates into CATSDGLDRHNYGYTF.

This clonotype has a count of ten or more. This chain links TRBV29-1 with TRBJ2-5; 10 bases map to TRBD2. The germline CDR1 and CDR2 sequences are SQVTM and ANQGSEA. This CDR3 has 13 amino acids. Germline trimming cut 7 bases from V and 5 bases from J; bases unmatched to any gene: 7. DNA for the CDR3: TGCAGCGGGGTTCTAGCGGGAGCGGAGACCCAGTACTTC. The encoded protein is CSGVLAGAETQYF.

For this clonotype: A read error is possible here, since a much larger clone lies one base away. The V call is TRBV10-2, the J call TRBJ2-1, with D uncertain. The CDR3 consists of 14 residues. The germline V gene encodes CDR1 WSHSY and CDR2 SAAADI. The V end lost 4 bases, the J end lost 10 bases, and 17 bases lay between the germline ends. The CDR3 region is CASSVDRMAGEQFF. For the CDR3, the DNA is TGCGCCAGCAGTGTGGATCGTATGGCAGGCGAGCAGTTCTTC.

There are a few counts of this clonotype. This chain connects TRBV19 to TRBJ2-7; 8 bases line up with TRBD1. The CDR3 sequence is 13 residues long. The germline gives CDR1 LNHDA, CDR2 SQIVND (reference sequence). The V gene end was trimmed by 9 bases and the J gene end by 4 bases; junction bases not matched to a gene: 8. This CDR3 is CASGGQGGYEQYF. The CDR3 nucleotides read TGTGCCAGCGGAGGACAGGGCGGTTACGAGCAGTACTTC.

The table lists this clonotype with many counts. V gene TRBV20-1 combines with J gene TRBJ1-5; D not resolved. V lost 3 bases, J lost 4 bases, and 16 bases lay in between. In germline, CDR1 is DFQATT, CDR2 SNEGSKA (reference sequence). CDR3 length equals 15 residues. CDR3 protein: CSARVGVAPNQPQHF. In nucleotides, the CDR3 is TGCAGTGCTAGGGTGGGTGTAGCCCCGAATCAGCCCCAGCATTTT.

The rearrangement joins TRBV24-1 to TRBJ1-5, with D unresolved. V was cut by 1 base and J by 7 bases, with 10 bases left in between. From germline, CDR1 is KGHDR and CDR2 SFDVKD. This CDR3 is built from 14 residues. The CDR3 reads CATSDFWGEQPQHF. The CDR3 nucleotides are TGTGCCACCAGTGATTTCTGGGGAGAACAGCCCCAGCATTTT.

This clonotype was found many times. The CDR3 nucleotides read TGTGCCGGGACTAGCGGGAGAGGGGGGAATCAAGAGACCCAGTACTTC. Residues: CAGTSGRGGNQETQYF. The V call is TRBV28, the J call TRBJ2-5, with 14 bases aligning to TRBD2. V dropped 11 bases and J dropped 2; count of bases not matched to a gene: 10. In germline, CDR1 is MDHEN, CDR2 SYDVKM. The CDR3 consists of 16 residues. The full variable domain, rest sourced from reference TRBV28 and TRBJ2-5, is DVKVTQSSRYLVKRTGEKVFLECVQDMDHENMFWYRQDPGLGLRLIYFSYDVKMKEKGDIPEGYSVSREKKERFSLILESASTNQTSMYLCAGTSGRGGNQETQYFGPGTRLLVL.

The chain combines TRBV19 with TRBJ2-7; TRBD1 is a possible D gene (5 bases). The V end lost 5 bases, the J end lost 0 bases, and 14 bases lay between the germline ends. This CDR3 spans 15 amino acids. CDR1 and CDR2 (germline): LNHDA, SQIVND (reference sequence). This CDR3 is CASSSDSQTSYEQYF. Written as DNA, the CDR3 is TGTGCCAGTAGTTCTGACAGCCAGACCTCCTACGAGCAGTACTTC.

The chain links TRBV19 to TRBJ2-7; D possibly corresponds to TRBD1 (6 bases). This CDR3 has 15 residues. Trimming took 7 bases from V and 3 from J, leaving 19 bases between them. The germline gives CDR1 LNHDA, CDR2 SQIVND (reference sequence). CDR3: CASKAGLGRGYEQYF. CDR3 nucleotide sequence: TGTGCCAGTAAAGCCGGTCTGGGCAGGGGCTACGAGCAGTACTTC.